This T cell receptor beta chain was obtained from a study of blood T cell repertoires in COVID-19. The germline V gene encodes CDR1 SGHDT and CDR2 YYEEEE. The V gene lost 0 bases and the J gene lost 4 bases, with 7 bases spanning the gap. This CDR3 region has 13 residues. Per the original data handling: The assay estimated nucleated cells by amplifying reference gene primers. Profiling relied on immunoSEQ multiplex PCR, and the TCRdb table lists in-frame clones only, not all of them. V and J calls and clone size are copied from that table; D and trimming were computed from the DNA. This table holds more than 250,000 clones, about 89% found once. Those who participated ranged in age from about 18 to 89 years and resided in about two dozen US areas. Donors in Cohort 3 who had recovered were those with two negative PCRs, healthcare professional clearance, or resolution of their symptoms.

The specimen sequenced was PBMCs or T cells enriched from blood (not recorded which). The chain is built from TRBV5-6 and TRBJ1-2; D is unresolved. The TCR sequence derives from a woman aged 18 to 35 who had recovered from COVID-19. CDR3 loop: CASSLGTTYGYTF. The CDR3 nucleotides read TGTGCCAGCAGCTTGGGCACAACCTATGGCTACACCTTC.